The 6 T cell receptor beta chains presented below share a single source sample, sequenced in a study of CD4 T cells in relation to SARS-CoV-2 and coronaviruses (dated by TCRdb to the early 2020s). CD4+ T cells from unexposed donors were collected before the COVID-19 pandemic (2011-2018). Following 10 days of culture, the EasySep CD4+ T cell isolation kit was used to isolate CD4+ T cells. Their antigen targets remain unknown. Library preparation was by the immunoSEQ multiplex PCR assay. TCRdb's version of the immuneACCESS table is confined to in-frame rearrangements and falls short of the full clone set. An unresolved V gene accounts for under half of the shortfall where checked; the remainder is of unknown origin. Here the sample has roughly 30,000 clones; 74% occur a single time. Under 30% of the sample goes to the ten largest clones. The source material was CD4+ T cells from PBMCs, cultured in vitro. These receptor sequences come from a human donor in good health.

This clone was seen a handful of times. This sequence joins TRBV7-9 and TRBJ1-1; D unresolved. V was pared by 2 bases and J by 1 base, with 8 bases between. This CDR3 has 14 amino acids. CDR1 SEHNR and CDR2 FQNEAQ come from the germline V gene (reference sequence). CDR3 in amino acids: CASSLQDSNTEAFF. CDR3 DNA sequence: TGTGCCAGCAGCTTACAGGATTCGAACACTGAAGCTTTCTTT.

This chain links TRBV7-8 with TRBJ1-6; no firm D call. Germline CDR1 is SGHVS and CDR2 is FQNEAQ. This CDR3 spans 14 amino acids. The V end was cut by 5 bases, the J end by 9 bases, with 14 bases between. CDR3 sequence reads: CASSQMSVVSPLHF. CDR3 DNA: TGTGCCAGCAGCCAAATGAGCGTTGTTTCACCCCTCCACTTT.

The genes are TRBV5-4 and TRBJ1-1, with D hard to call. The CDR3 length is 15 residues. Germline V gene lookup returns CDR1 SGHNT and CDR2 YYREEE (reference sequence). Trimming took 2 bases from V and 1 from J, leaving 12 bases between them. This CDR3 reads CASSLDLDGNTEAFF. In nucleotides, the CDR3 is TGTGCCAGCAGCTTAGATTTGGACGGGAACACTGAAGCTTTCTTT.

This rearrangement joins TRBV2 to TRBJ2-3; D possibly uses TRBD1 or TRBD2 (5 bases each). Looked up from germline, CDR1 is SNHLY and CDR2 is FYNNEI. Trimming cost V 4 bases and J 9 bases, with 17 bases left between them. The CDR3 has 14 residues. The CDR3, as DNA: TGTGCCAGCAGTGGTTTGACTACTGGGGCGACGCAGTATTTT. Its protein product is CASSGLTTGATQYF.

The chain employs TRBV6-9 and TRBJ1-2; no firm D call. CDR3 length: 12 amino acids. With 8 bases removed from V and 1 base from J, the gap between germline ends came to 8 bases. Germline V gene lookup returns CDR1 MNHGY and CDR2 SVAAGI. The CDR3 DNA sequence: TGTGCCAGCGCCCCTTATAACTATGGCTACACCTTC. Protein product: CASAPYNYGYTF.

This clone was seen a single time. V usage is TRBV7-9 and J usage is TRBJ2-7, with 7 bases fitting TRBD1. Unmatched junction bases numbered 11, after V lost 4 bases and J lost 5 bases. The CDR3 runs 15 residues. The germline V gene has CDR1 SEHNR and CDR2 FQNEAQ (reference sequence). CDR3 nucleotides: TGTGCCAGCAGCTCCCGACAGGGAGCGTTACACGAGCAGTACTTC. Translated: CASSSRQGALHEQYF.